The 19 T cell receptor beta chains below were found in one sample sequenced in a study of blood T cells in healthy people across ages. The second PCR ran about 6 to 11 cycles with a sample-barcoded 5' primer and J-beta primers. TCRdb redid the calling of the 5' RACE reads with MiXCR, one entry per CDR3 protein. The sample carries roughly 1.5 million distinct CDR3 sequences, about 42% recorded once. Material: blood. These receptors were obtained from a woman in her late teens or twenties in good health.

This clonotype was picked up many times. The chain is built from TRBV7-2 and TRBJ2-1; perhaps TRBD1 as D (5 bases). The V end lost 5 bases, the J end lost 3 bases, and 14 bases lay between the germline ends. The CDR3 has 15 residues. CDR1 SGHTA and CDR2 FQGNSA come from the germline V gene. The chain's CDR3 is CASSISQGFYNEQFF. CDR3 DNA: TGTGCCAGCAGCATATCTCAGGGTTTCTACAATGAGCAGTTCTTC.

CDR3 residues: CASSSVAVVVHEQYF. In DNA, the CDR3 is TGTGCCAGCAGTTCGGTTGCTGTAGTGGTGCACGAGCAGTACTTC. This chain links TRBV28 with TRBJ2-7; D not resolved. Trimming cost V 4 bases and J 5 bases, with 18 bases left between them. Germline V gene sequence: CDR1 MDHEN, CDR2 SYDVKM. The CDR3 sequence is 15 residues long. Full variable domain (rest looked up from reference TRBV28 and TRBJ2-7): DVKVTQSSRYLVKRTGEKVFLECVQDMDHENMFWYRQDPGLGLRLIYFSYDVKMKEKGDIPEGYSVSREKKERFSLILESASTNQTSMYLCASSSVAVVVHEQYFGPGTRLTVT.

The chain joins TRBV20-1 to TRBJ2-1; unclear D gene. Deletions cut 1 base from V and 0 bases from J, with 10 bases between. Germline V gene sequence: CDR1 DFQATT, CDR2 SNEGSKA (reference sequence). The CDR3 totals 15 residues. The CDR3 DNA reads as TGCAGTGCTAGAGTCCTCCTCATCTCCTACAATGAGCAGTTCTTC. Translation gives CSARVLLISYNEQFF.

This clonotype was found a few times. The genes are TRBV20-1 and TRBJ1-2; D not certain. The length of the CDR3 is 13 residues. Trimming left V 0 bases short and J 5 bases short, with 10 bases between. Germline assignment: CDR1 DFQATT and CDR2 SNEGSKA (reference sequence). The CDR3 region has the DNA TGCAGTGCTAGAGAGGACGCCTATTATGGCTACACCTTC. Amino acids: CSAREDAYYGYTF.

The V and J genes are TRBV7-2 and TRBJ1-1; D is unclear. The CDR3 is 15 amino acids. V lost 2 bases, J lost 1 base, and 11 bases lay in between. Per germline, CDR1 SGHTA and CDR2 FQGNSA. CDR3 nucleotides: TGTGCCAGCAGCTTATTAGCTCACCAGAACACTGAAGCTTTCTTT. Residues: CASSLLAHQNTEAFF.

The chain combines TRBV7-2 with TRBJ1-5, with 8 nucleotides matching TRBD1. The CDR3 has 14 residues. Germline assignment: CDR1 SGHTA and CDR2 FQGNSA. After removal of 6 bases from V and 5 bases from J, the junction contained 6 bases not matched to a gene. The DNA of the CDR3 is TGTGCCAGCAGAGACAGGGGATTGTATCAGCCCCAGCATTTT. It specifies CASRDRGLYQPQHF.

This CDR3 is CASSLGQRDGNIQYF. CDR3 nucleotides: TGTGCCAGCAGCTTGGGGCAGAGAGATGGAAACATTCAGTACTTC. The genes are TRBV11-2 and TRBJ2-4; perhaps TRBD1 as D (5 bases). The CDR3 spans 15 residues. Deletions cut 3 bases from V and 6 bases from J, with 15 bases between. The germline V gene encodes CDR1 SGHAT and CDR2 FQNNGV.

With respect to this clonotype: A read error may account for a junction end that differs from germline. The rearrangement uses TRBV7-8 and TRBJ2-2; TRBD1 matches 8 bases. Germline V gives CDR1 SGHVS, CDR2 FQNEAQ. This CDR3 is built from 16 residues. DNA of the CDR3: TGTGCCAGTAGCTTCGACAGGGGAGCGGGCACCGGGGAGCTGTTTTTT. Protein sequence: CASSFDRGAGTGELFF.

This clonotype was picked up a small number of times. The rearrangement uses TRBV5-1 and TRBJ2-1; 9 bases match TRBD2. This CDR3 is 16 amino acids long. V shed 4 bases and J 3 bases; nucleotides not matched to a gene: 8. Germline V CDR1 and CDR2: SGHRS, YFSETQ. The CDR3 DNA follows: TGCGCCAGCAGCCCTCTCGGACTAGCGAACTACAATGAGCAGTTCTTC. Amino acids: CASSPLGLANYNEQFF.

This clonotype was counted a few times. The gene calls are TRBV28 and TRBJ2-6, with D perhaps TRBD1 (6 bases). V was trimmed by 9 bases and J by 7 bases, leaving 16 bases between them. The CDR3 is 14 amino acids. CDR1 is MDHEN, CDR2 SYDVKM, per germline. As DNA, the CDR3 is TGTGCCAGGTGGACAGTTCCGAGAGCCAACGTCCTGACTTTC. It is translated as CARWTVPRANVLTF.

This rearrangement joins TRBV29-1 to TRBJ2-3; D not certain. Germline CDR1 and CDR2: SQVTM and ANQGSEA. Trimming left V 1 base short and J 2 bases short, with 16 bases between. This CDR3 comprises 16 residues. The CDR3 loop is CSVEGQAGPFTDTQYF. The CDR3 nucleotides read TGCAGCGTTGAAGGTCAGGCCGGGCCGTTCACAGATACGCAGTATTTT.

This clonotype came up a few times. The CDR3 protein is CASSPWRRRPSENIQYF. The CDR3 bases are TGTGCCAGCAGTCCTTGGAGACGGCGACCTTCCGAAAACATTCAGTACTTC. This chain connects TRBV28 to TRBJ2-4, with no clear D. Trimming pared 5 bases from V and 5 bases from J, leaving 22 bases between. Germline V gene data show CDR1 as MDHEN and CDR2 as SYDVKM. The CDR3 extends over 17 amino acids.

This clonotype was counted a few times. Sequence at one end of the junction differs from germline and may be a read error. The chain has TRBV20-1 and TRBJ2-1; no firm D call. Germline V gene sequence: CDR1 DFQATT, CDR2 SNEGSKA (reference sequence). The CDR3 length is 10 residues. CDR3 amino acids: CSARAAEQFF. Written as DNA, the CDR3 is TGCAGTGCCAGAGCCGCTGAGCAGTTCTTC.

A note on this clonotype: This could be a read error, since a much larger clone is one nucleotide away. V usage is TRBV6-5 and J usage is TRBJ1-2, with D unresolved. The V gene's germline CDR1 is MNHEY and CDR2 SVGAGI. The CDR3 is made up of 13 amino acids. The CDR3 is CASSDSKNYGYTF. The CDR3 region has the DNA TGTGCCAGCAGTGACTCGAAAAACTATGGCTACACCTTC.

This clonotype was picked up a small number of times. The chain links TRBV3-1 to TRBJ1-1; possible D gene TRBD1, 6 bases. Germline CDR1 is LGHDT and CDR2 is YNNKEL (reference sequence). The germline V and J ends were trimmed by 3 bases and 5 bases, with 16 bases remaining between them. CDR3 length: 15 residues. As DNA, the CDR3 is TGTGCCAGCAGCCACGGATTACTACAGGGAACTGAAGCTTTCTTT. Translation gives CASSHGLLQGTEAFF.

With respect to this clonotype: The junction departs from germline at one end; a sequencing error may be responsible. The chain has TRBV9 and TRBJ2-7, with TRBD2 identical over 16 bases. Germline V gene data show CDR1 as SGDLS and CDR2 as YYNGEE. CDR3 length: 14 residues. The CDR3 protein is CAGSGTSGGGEQYF. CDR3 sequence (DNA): TGTGCCGGCAGCGGGACTAGCGGGGGGGGTGAGCAGTACTTC.

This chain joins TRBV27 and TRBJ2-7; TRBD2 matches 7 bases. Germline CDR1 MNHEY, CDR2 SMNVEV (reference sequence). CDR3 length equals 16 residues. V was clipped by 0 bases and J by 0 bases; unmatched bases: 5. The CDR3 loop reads CASSLSLRTSSYEQYF. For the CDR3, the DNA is TGTGCCAGCAGTTTATCGCTCCGGACTAGCTCCTACGAGCAGTACTTC.

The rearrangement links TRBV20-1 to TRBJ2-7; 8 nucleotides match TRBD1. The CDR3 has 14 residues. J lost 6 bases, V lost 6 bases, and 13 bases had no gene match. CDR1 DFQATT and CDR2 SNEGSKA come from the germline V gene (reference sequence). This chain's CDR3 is CSARTATGEAEQYF. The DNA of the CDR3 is TGCAGTGCCCGGACCGCGACAGGGGAGGCCGAGCAGTACTTC.

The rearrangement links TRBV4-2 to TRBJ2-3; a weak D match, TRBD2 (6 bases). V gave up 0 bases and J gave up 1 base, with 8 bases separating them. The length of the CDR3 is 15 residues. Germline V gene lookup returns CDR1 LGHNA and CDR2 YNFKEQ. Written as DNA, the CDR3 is TGTGCCAGCAGCCAAGATTCGGGAGGCACAGATACGCAGTATTTT. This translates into CASSQDSGGTDTQYF.